This TCR beta chain was identified in a study of shared clonotypes between healthy human individuals. Study results and caveats: Naive subsets typically showed greater estimated richness than memory subsets. Clonotypes not shared had lower generation probabilities than those common to all four donors.

Per the study methods: Filtering differed, since immunoSEQ gave only junction sequences and no quality scores. TCRdb's copy holds only in-frame clones and misses some; the assay was immunoSEQ multiplex PCR. Clone size and the V and J calls come from that table; the DNA yielded D and trimming. The sample lists roughly 2.2 million clones, 90% to 95% occurring once. On this clone: Its target is unknown.

Looked up from germline, CDR1 is LGHNA and CDR2 is YSLEER. The CDR3 covers 14 residues. Trimming stripped 3 bases from V and 10 bases from J, with 16 bases between. The sequencing input was naive CD4+ T cells from PBMCs. Subset specified: CD45RA+ positively selected. The chain uses TRBV4-3 and TRBJ2-1; D ambiguous. The receptor's source is a young man in good health. Some clones in this sample may be carry-over from other donors' samples. The CDR3 here is CASSHEEFRREQFF. In DNA, the CDR3 is TGCGCCAGCAGCCATGAAGAGTTTCGGCGAGAGCAGTTCTTC.